This T cell receptor beta chain was identified during a study of blood T cell repertoires in COVID-19. Study as a whole: The United States, Italy and Spain supplied acute and convalescent COVID-19 samples. PBMCs, B-cell-depleted T cells, or T cells were the source of the cDNA or gDNA that made up the material.

Trimming removed 3 bases at V and 12 bases at J, with 20 bases between. The length of the CDR3 is 15 residues. Germline V gene lookup returns CDR1 KGHDR and CDR2 SFDVKD. Original methodology: It was from reference gene primer amplification that nucleated cell counts were estimated. The data were produced by immunoSEQ multiplex PCR, yet TCRdb's version contains in-frame clones alone and is incomplete. V, J and clone size derive from that table, while D and trimming were established from the DNA sequence. The profile shows about 260,000 clones, approximately 86% of them singletons. The sequence came from a man in his forties with active or convalescent COVID-19. The sample consisted of peripheral blood. V gene TRBV24-1 combines with J gene TRBJ2-1, with a tentative D call TRBD2 (7 bases). CDR3 DNA sequence: TGTGCCACCAGTGATCGGGGGGCCTCTTACGGGGGGCAGTTCTTC. Translated, it gives CATSDRGASYGGQFF.